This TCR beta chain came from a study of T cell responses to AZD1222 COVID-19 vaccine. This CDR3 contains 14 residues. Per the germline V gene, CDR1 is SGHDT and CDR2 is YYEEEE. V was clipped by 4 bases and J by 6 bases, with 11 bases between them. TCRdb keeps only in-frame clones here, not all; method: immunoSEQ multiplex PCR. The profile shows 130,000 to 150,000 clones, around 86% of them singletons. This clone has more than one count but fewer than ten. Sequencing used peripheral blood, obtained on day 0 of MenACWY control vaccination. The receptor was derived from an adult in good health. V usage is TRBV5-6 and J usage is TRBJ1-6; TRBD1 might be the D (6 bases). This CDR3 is CASSRPRGNSPLHF. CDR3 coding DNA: TGTGCCAGCAGCCGACCCAGGGGTAATTCACCCCTCCACTTT.